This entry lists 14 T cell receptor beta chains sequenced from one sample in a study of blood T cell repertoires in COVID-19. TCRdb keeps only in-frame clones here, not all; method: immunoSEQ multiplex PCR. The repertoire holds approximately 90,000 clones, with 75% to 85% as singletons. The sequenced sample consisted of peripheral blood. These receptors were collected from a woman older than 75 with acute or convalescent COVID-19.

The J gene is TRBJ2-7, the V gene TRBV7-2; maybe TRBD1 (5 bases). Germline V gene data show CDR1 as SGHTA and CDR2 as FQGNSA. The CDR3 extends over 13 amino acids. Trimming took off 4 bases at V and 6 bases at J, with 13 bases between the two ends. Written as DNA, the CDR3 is TGTGCCAGCAGCTCCTCACAGGTTTCCGAGCAGTACTTC. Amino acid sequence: CASSSSQVSEQYF.

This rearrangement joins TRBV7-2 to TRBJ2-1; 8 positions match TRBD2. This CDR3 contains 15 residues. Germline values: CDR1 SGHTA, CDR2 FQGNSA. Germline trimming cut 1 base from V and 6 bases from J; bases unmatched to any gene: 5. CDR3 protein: CASSLVSGKGNEQFF. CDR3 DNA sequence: TGTGCCAGCAGCTTAGTTAGCGGGAAGGGCAATGAGCAGTTCTTC.

CDR3 bases: TGTGCCAGCACCGAGGGGGCGGGGGGGCTCATTAATGAGCAGTTCTTC. It specifies CASTEGAGGLINEQFF. The rearrangement joins TRBV2 to TRBJ2-1; 9 nucleotides line up with TRBD2. Germline assignment: CDR1 SNHLY and CDR2 FYNNEI. V dropped 7 bases and J dropped 7; count of bases not matched to a gene: 14. The CDR3 loop spans 16 amino acids.

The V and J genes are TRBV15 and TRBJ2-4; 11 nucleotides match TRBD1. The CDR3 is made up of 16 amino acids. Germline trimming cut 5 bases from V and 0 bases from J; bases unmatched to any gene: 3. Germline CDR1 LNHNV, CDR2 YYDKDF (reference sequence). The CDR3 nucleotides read TGTGCCACCAGCCTTGGACAGGGGGCAGCCAAAAACATTCAGTACTTC. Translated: CATSLGQGAAKNIQYF.

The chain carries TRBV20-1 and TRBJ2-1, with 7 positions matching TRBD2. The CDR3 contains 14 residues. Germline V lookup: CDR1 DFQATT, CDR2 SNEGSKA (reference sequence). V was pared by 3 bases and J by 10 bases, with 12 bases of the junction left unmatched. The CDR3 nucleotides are TGCAGTGCTAGTGGGGAGGGCGCTTGGAGGGAGCAGTTCTTC. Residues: CSASGEGAWREQFF.

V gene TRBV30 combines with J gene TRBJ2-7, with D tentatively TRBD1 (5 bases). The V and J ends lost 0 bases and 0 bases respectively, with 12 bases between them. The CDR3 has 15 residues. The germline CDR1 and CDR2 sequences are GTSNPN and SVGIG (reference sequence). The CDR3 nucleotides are TGTGCCTGGAGTGTACGGAGAAGGGGCTCCTACGAGCAGTACTTC. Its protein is CAWSVRRRGSYEQYF. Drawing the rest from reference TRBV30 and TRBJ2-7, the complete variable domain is SQTIHQWPATLVQPVGSPLSLECTVEGTSNPNLYWYRQAAGRGLQLLFYSVGIGQISSEVPQNLSASRPQDRQFILSSKKLLLSDSGFYLCAWSVRRRGSYEQYFGPGTRLTVT.

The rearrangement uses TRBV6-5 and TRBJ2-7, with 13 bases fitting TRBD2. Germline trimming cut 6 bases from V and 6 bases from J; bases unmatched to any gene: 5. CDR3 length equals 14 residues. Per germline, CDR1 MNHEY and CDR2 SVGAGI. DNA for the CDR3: TGTGCCAGCAGCCCCGGGACTAGCGGGGTCGAGCAGTACTTC. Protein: CASSPGTSGVEQYF.

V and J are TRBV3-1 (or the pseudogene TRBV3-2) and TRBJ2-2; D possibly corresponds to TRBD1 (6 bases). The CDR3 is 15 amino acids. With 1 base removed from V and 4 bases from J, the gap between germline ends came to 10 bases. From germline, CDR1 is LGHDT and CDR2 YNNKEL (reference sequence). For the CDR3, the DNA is TGTGCCAGCAGCCAAGCCCGGACAGCCACCGGGGAGCTGTTTTTT. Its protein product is CASSQARTATGELFF.

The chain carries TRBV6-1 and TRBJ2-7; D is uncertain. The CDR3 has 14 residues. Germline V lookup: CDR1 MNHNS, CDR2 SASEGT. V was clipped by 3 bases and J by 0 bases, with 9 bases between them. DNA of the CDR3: TGTGCCAGCAGTGAGCGGCATCGCTCCTACGAGCAGTACTTC. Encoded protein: CASSERHRSYEQYF.

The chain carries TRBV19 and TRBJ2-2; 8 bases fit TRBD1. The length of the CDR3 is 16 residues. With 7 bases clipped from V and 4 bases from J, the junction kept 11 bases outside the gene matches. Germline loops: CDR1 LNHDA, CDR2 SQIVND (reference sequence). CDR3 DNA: TGTGCCAGTACCCGATCAGGGGGCGCTCCCACCGGGGAGCTGTTTTTT. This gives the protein CASTRSGGAPTGELFF. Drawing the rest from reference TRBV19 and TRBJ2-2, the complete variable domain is DGGITQSPKYLFRKEGQNVTLSCEQNLNHDAMYWYRQDPGQGLRLIYYSQIVNDFQKGDIAEGYSVSREKKESFPLTVTSAQKNPTAFYLCASTRSGGAPTGELFFGEGSRLTVL.

The CDR3 DNA is TGTGCCAGCATGGAGGGGCTACAAGAGACCCAGTACTTC. This gives the protein CASMEGLQETQYF. The V and J genes are TRBV6-5 and TRBJ2-5, with a weak D call TRBD2 (6 bases). Trimming shortened V by 7 bases and J by 2 bases, and 11 bases separated the two germline ends. Germline-derived CDR1 and CDR2 are MNHEY and SVGAGI. The CDR3 loop spans 13 amino acids.

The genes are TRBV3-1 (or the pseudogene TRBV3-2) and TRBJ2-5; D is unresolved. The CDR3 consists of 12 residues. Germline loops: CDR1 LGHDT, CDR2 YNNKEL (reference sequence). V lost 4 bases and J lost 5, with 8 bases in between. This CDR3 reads CASSLLGETQYF. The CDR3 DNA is TGTGCCAGCAGCCTTCTCGGGGAGACCCAGTACTTC.

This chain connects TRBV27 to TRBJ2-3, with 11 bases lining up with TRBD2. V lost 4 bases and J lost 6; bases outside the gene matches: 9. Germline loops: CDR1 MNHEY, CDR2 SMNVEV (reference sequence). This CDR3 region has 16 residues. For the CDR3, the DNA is TGTGCCAGCAGTTCCAGGACTAGCGGGCCGAGGGATACGCAGTATTTT. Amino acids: CASSSRTSGPRDTQYF.

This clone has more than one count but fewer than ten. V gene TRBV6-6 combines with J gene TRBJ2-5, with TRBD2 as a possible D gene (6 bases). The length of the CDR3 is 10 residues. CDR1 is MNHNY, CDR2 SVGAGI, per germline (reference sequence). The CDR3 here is CGSGRETQYF. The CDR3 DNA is TGTGGAAGCGGGCGGGAGACCCAGTACTTC.